What follows are 25 T cell receptor beta chains derived from one specimen sequenced in a study of T cells after yellow fever vaccination. TCRdb passed the 5' RACE reads through MiXCR, listing each CDR3 protein once. The sample lists about 340,000 distinct CDR3 sequences, about 12% seen once, with 2.5% to 4% in the top ten. Sequenced material: CD4+ T cells sorted from PBMCs, taken 15 days after the yellow fever booster vaccination. These receptors all stem from a man younger than 35 who received the YFV17D yellow fever vaccine.

The rearrangement links TRBV6-2 or TRBV6-3 to TRBJ2-5; TRBD2 aligns across 10 bases. The CDR3 runs to 16 residues. The J segment lost 5 bases and the V segment lost 4 bases, leaving 10 bases of the junction unmatched. CDR1 is MNHEY and CDR2 is SVGEGT in the germline V gene. CDR3 coding DNA: TGTGCCAGCAGTTCCGGACTAGCGGCCACATATGAGACCCAGTACTTC. This sequence encodes CASSSGLAATYETQYF.

This sequence joins TRBV7-6 and TRBJ2-7; 7 bases are a match to TRBD2. CDR3 length equals 13 residues. V shed 1 base and J 7 bases; nucleotides not matched to a gene: 4. In germline, CDR1 is SGHVS, CDR2 FNYEAQ. In nucleotides, the CDR3 is TGTGCCAGCAGCTTAGACGGGGGGAGGGAGCAGTACTTC. Translating it yields CASSLDGGREQYF.

V is TRBV5-5 and J is TRBJ2-3, with D perhaps TRBD1 (5 bases). The V gene lost 3 bases and the J gene lost 2 bases, with 10 bases spanning the gap. Germline V lookup: CDR1 SGHKS, CDR2 YYEKEE (reference sequence). The CDR3 consists of 14 residues. The CDR3 nucleotides are TGTGCCAGCAGCTGGCAGACAGTCACAGATACGCAGTATTTT. Its translation is CASSWQTVTDTQYF.

The table lists this clonotype with a few counts. This chain joins TRBV12-3 or TRBV12-4 and TRBJ2-7; D unclear. Trimming cost V 6 bases and J 4 bases, with 10 bases left between them. The CDR3 is made up of 12 amino acids. The chain's CDR3 is CASSRAHYEQYF. Here the CDR3 DNA reads TGTGCCAGCAGCCGAGCCCATTACGAGCAGTACTTC.

The CDR3 nucleotides are TGTGCCAGCGCCCAGCGGGGGGTGAGCTCCTACAATGAGCAGTTCTTC. This sequence encodes CASAQRGVSSYNEQFF. The rearrangement joins TRBV7-2 to TRBJ2-1, with 9 bases matching TRBD2. CDR1 and CDR2 from the germline V gene are SGHTA and FQGNSA. Unmatched junction bases numbered 8, after V lost 8 bases and J lost 0 bases. The CDR3 length is 16 residues.

This clonotype was found a few times. This rearrangement joins TRBV20-1 to TRBJ1-6, with D uncertain. Trimming pared 5 bases from V and 5 bases from J, leaving 16 bases between. Germline CDR1 and CDR2: DFQATT and SNEGSKA (reference sequence). CDR3 size: 15 residues. The CDR3 sequence: CSAWGQKGNNSPLHF. The CDR3 bases are TGCAGTGCTTGGGGTCAGAAAGGAAATAATTCACCCCTCCACTTT.

The rearrangement uses TRBV4-3 and TRBJ1-1; perhaps TRBD1 as D (5 bases). CDR3 size: 15 residues. The germline V and J ends were trimmed by 0 bases and 4 bases, with 12 bases remaining between them. Germline V gene data show CDR1 as LGHNA and CDR2 as YSLEER. CDR3 region: CASSQEGGEGTEAFF. The DNA for the CDR3 is TGCGCCAGCAGCCAAGAAGGAGGGGAAGGCACTGAAGCTTTCTTT.

The rearrangement links TRBV19 to TRBJ1-2; no firm D call. Germline assignment: CDR1 LNHDA and CDR2 SQIVND (reference sequence). V lost 3 bases to trimming and J lost 8 bases, with 13 bases between them. The CDR3 extends over 13 amino acids. CDR3 sequence: CASSIRRKSGYTF. CDR3 sequence (DNA): TGTGCCAGTAGTATTAGGAGGAAGTCCGGCTACACCTTC.

The chain is built from TRBV5-1 and TRBJ1-2, with 7 bases matching TRBD1. Trimming removed 4 bases from V and 4 bases from J; junction bases left unmatched: 10. CDR1 SGHRS and CDR2 YFSETQ come from the germline V gene. CDR3 size: 15 residues. DNA for the CDR3: TGCGCCAGCAGCGGGAACACAGGGGCGGTCTATGGCTACACCTTC. It translates to CASSGNTGAVYGYTF.

This clonotype has at least ten counts. CDR3 in amino acids: CASSLNIENTEAFF. CDR3 coding DNA: TGCGCCAGCAGCTTGAATATTGAGAACACTGAAGCTTTCTTT. The chain joins TRBV5-1 to TRBJ1-1; D unresolved. With 1 base removed from V and 1 base from J, the gap between germline ends came to 8 bases. The CDR3 runs 14 residues. Germline values: CDR1 SGHRS, CDR2 YFSETQ.

This clonotype was recorded at least ten times. The chain combines TRBV2 with TRBJ1-1; D not resolved. V was shortened by 6 bases and J by 1 base, with 9 bases between the two germline ends. The length of the CDR3 is 13 residues. Germline V lookup: CDR1 SNHLY, CDR2 FYNNEI. CDR3 in amino acids: CASSNDGNTEAFF. The CDR3 DNA sequence: TGTGCCAGCAGCAACGACGGGAACACTGAAGCTTTCTTT.

This clonotype appeared a few times. This chain connects TRBV12-3 or TRBV12-4 to TRBJ2-2; 14 nucleotides line up with TRBD2. The V segment lost 6 bases and the J segment 4 bases; nucleotides outside the gene matches: 4. The CDR3 sequence is 16 residues long. The CDR3 sequence is CASRPTSGGATGELFF. The CDR3 coding sequence is TGTGCCAGCAGGCCGACTAGCGGGGGGGCCACCGGGGAGCTGTTTTTT.

CDR3 bases: TGTGCCATCAGTGAGAACAGGGAGGACAATGAGCAGTTCTTC. Its translation: CAISENREDNEQFF. The chain has TRBV10-3 and TRBJ2-1, with D perhaps being TRBD1 or TRBD2 (6 bases each). This CDR3 has 14 amino acids. V lost 2 bases to trimming and J lost 5 bases, with 10 bases between them. Per the germline V gene, CDR1 is ENHRY and CDR2 is SYGVKD.

A word on this clonotype: A much larger clone sits a single nucleotide away, making a read error possible. The rearrangement links TRBV12-5 to TRBJ1-6; D might be TRBD1 (5 bases). The V end lost 7 bases, the J end lost 0 bases, and 10 bases lay between the germline ends. The germline gives CDR1 LGHNT, CDR2 FRNRAP. The CDR3 is 15 residues long. The CDR3 reads CASVSGLSYNSPLHF. The CDR3 bases are TGTGCTAGTGTTTCGGGACTCTCCTATAATTCACCCCTCCACTTT.

V and J are TRBV9 and TRBJ1-2; 9 nucleotides align to TRBD1. Unmatched junction bases numbered 8, after V lost 3 bases and J lost 5 bases. This CDR3 region has 15 residues. Germline V gene lookup returns CDR1 SGDLS and CDR2 YYNGEE. CDR3 sequence (DNA): TGTGCCAGCAGCGCGAGGACAGGGGTCGTTTATGGCTACACCTTC. Translating it yields CASSARTGVVYGYTF.

This clonotype was recorded many times. As DNA, the CDR3 is TGCGCCAGCAGAGGTGCTCCGTGGACAGATACGCAGTATTTT. The encoded protein is CASRGAPWTDTQYF. The chain employs TRBV4-1 and TRBJ2-3; D is undetermined. Germline V gene sequence: CDR1 MGHRA, CDR2 YSYEKL. The CDR3 spans 14 residues. Trimming shortened V by 6 bases and J by 3 bases, and 13 bases separated the two germline ends.

In its sample, this clonotype was seen a few times. The chain uses TRBV6-2 or TRBV6-3 and TRBJ1-5; 9 bases agree with TRBD1. V dropped 6 bases and J dropped 6; count of bases not matched to a gene: 9. This CDR3 is 15 amino acids long. Germline V gene sequence: CDR1 MNHEY, CDR2 SVGEGT. CDR3 protein: CASRPTGGLSQPQHF. CDR3 nucleotides: TGTGCCAGCAGGCCCACAGGGGGCCTTAGTCAGCCCCAGCATTTT.

This clonotype was detected ten times or more. The CDR3 spells CASGGQGISGETQYF. The CDR3 DNA reads as TGTGCCAGCGGGGGACAGGGGATCTCAGGAGAGACCCAGTACTTC. The V and J genes are TRBV2 and TRBJ2-5; the match to TRBD1 covers 10 bases. Germline V gives CDR1 SNHLY, CDR2 FYNNEI. The CDR3 is made up of 15 amino acids. With V trimmed by 8 bases and J by 4 bases, 10 bases remained unmatched.

The V call is TRBV5-4, the J call TRBJ2-7; tentative D call: TRBD1 (5 bases). There are 12 residues in the CDR3. Germline CDR1 SGHNT, CDR2 YYREEE (reference sequence). CDR3 loop: CATRGAGREQYV. CDR3 DNA: TGTGCGACCCGAGGAGCAGGGCGGGAGCAGTACGTC.

Remarks on this clonotype: Since the CDR3 does not end with the conserved phenylalanine or tryptophan, this likely comes from a read error. No DNA is shown, since the ends of the CDR3 on it are uncertain; the CDR3 is the one TCRdb lists. CDR3 sequence reads: CASSQDERNRGGPYL. The V call is TRBV4-1, the J call TRBJ2-7; the DNA was not compared with TRBD2, the D call given in the table. Germline assignment: CDR1 MGHRA and CDR2 YSYEKL. The CDR3 sequence runs 15 residues, both termini included.

This clonotype was observed a handful of times. The rearrangement joins TRBV5-1 to TRBJ2-5; 10 positions match TRBD1. This CDR3 is built from 15 residues. Germline V gene sequence: CDR1 SGHRS, CDR2 YFSETQ. Germline trimming cut 1 base from V and 3 bases from J; bases unmatched to any gene: 3. The CDR3 coding sequence is TGCGCCAGCAGCTTGTGGGGGACAGGGGAAGAGACCCAGTACTTC. This encodes CASSLWGTGEETQYF.

This clonotype was observed a few times. This chain uses TRBV9 with TRBJ2-2, with D perhaps matching TRBD2 (6 bases). Germline loops: CDR1 SGDLS, CDR2 YYNGEE. V was trimmed by 4 bases and J by 0 bases, leaving 10 bases between them. The CDR3 spans 15 residues. The CDR3 coding sequence is TGTGCCAGCAGCAGCCGGGACTCGAACACCGGGGAGCTGTTTTTT. This encodes CASSSRDSNTGELFF.

This clonotype has more than one count but fewer than ten. The chain has TRBV6-6 and TRBJ2-7; D gene ambiguous. CDR3 length equals 11 residues. Trimming took 2 bases from V and 5 from J, leaving 4 bases between them. CDR1 is MNHNY, CDR2 SVGAGI, per germline (reference sequence). In DNA, the CDR3 is TGTGCCAGCAGTTACAGAAACGAGCAGTACGTC. Translating it yields CASSYRNEQYV.

This clonotype was seen only a few times. The chain couples TRBV20-1 to TRBJ1-2; D not certain. CDR1 and CDR2 (germline): DFQATT, SNEGSKA (reference sequence). The length of the CDR3 is 12 residues. The CDR3 loop is CSVPVGFPGYTF. CDR3 in DNA: TGCAGCGTCCCAGTTGGGTTTCCTGGCTACACCTTC.

This clonotype has just a few counts. This chain joins TRBV10-3 and TRBJ2-5; the D call may be TRBD1 or TRBD2 (5 bases each). In germline, CDR1 is ENHRY, CDR2 SYGVKD. The V end lost 3 bases, the J end lost 1 base, and 12 bases lay between the germline ends. This CDR3 comprises 15 residues. CDR3 DNA sequence: TGTGCCATCAGTGATACAACCGGGGCCCAAGAGACCCAGTACTTC. The encoded protein is CAISDTTGAQETQYF.